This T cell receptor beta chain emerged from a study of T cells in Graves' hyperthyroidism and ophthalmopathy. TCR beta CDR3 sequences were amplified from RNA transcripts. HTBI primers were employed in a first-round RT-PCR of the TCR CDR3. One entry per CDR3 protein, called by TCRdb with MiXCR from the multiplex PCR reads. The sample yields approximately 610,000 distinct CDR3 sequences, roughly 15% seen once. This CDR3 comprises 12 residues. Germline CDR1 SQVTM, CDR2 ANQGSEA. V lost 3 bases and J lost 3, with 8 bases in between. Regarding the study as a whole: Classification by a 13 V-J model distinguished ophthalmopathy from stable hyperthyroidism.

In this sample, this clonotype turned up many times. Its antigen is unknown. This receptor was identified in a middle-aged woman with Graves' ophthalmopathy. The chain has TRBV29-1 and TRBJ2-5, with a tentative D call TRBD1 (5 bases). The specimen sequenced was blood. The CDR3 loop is CSVEGLEETQYF. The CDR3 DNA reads TGCAGCGTTGAGGGGCTGGAAGAGACCCAGTACTTC.